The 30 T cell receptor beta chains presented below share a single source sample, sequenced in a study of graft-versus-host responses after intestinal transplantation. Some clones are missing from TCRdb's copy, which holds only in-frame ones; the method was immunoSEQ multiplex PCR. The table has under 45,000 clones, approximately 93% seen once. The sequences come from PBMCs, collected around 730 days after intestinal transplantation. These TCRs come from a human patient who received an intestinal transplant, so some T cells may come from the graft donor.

The CDR3 DNA sequence: TGTGCCAGCAGCCAAGCGACCACAGATACGCAGTATTTT. Its protein is CASSQATTDTQYF. The V and J genes are TRBV4-2 and TRBJ2-3; no firm D call. CDR1 is LGHNA and CDR2 is YNFKEQ in the germline V gene. V was pared by 1 base and J by 2 bases, with 4 bases between. The CDR3 is 13 amino acids.

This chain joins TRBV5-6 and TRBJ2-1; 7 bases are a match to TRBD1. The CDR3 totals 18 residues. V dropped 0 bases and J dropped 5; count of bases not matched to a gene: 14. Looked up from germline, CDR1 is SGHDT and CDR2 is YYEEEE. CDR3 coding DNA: TGTGCCAGCAGCTTGGAAGGGGGCGAGGGGCAAATAGACAATGAGCAGTTCTTC. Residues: CASSLEGGEGQIDNEQFF.

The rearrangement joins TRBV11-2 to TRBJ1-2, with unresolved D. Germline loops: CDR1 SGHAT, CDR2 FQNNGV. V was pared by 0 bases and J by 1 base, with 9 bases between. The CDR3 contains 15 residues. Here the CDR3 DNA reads TGTGCCAGCAGCTTAGATCCGGTCCTTAACTATGGCTACACCTTC. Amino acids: CASSLDPVLNYGYTF.

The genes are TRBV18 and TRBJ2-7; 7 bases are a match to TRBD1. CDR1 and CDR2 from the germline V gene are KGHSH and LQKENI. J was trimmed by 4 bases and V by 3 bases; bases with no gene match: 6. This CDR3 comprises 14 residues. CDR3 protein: CASSPRDSVYEQYF. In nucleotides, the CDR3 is TGTGCCAGCTCACCCCGGGACAGTGTTTACGAGCAGTACTTC.

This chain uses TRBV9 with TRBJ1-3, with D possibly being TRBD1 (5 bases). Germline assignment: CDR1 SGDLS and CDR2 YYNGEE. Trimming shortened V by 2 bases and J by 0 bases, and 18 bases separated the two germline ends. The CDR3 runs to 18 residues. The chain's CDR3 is CASSVNRRGDPSGNTIYF. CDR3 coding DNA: TGTGCCAGCAGCGTCAACCGGCGGGGGGATCCCTCTGGAAACACCATATATTTT.

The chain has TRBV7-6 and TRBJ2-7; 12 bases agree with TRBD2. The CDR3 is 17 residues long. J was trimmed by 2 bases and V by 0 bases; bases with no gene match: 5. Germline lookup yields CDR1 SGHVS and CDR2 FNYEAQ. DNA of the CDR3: TGTGCCAGCAGCTTAGCCGCTAGCGGGAGGGCCGCCTACGAGCAGTACTTC. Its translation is CASSLAASGRAAYEQYF.

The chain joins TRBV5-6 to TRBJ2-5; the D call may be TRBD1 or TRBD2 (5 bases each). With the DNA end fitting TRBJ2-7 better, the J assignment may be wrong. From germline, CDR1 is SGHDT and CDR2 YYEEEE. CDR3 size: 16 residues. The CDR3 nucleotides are TGTGCCAGCAGCTCCCAGACATTTGGGAGAAGGGGCGAGCAGTACTTC. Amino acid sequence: CASSSQTFGRRGEQYF.

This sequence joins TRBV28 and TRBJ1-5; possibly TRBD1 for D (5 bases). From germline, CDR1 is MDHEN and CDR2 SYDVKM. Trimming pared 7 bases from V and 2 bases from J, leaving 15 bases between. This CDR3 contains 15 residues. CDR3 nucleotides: TGTGCCAGCATCCCTCGAGGGGTGGGCAATCAGCCCCAGCATTTT. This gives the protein CASIPRGVGNQPQHF.

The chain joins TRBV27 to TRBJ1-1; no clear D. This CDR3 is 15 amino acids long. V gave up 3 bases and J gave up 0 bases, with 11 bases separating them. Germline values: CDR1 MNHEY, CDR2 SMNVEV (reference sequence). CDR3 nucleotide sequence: TGTGCCAGCAGTTTTAGCGAACGCATGAACACTGAAGCTTTCTTT. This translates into CASSFSERMNTEAFF.

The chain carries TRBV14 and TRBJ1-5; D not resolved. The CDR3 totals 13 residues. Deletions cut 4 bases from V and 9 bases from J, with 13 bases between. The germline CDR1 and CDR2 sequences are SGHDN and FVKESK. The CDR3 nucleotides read TGTGCCAGCAGCCCTAGCCCTGACGTGCCCCAGCATTTT. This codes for CASSPSPDVPQHF.

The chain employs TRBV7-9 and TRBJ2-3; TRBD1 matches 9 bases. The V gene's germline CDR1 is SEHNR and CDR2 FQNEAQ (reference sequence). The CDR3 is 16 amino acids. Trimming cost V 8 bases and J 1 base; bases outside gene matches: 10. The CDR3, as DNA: TGTGCCAGCTTCCGGGACAGGGTAACTGGCACAGATACGCAGTATTTT. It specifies CASFRDRVTGTDTQYF.

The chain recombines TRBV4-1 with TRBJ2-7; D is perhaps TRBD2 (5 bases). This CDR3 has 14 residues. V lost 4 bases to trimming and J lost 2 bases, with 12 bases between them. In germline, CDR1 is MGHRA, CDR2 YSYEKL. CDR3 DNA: TGCGCCAGCAGCCGAACCGGGAAACCCTACGAGCAGTACTTC. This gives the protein CASSRTGKPYEQYF.

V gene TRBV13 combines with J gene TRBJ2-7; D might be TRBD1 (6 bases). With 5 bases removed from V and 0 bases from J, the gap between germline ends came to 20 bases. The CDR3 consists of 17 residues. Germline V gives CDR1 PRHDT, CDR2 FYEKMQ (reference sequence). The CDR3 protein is CASSHPGAGDDSYEQYF. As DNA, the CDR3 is TGTGCCAGCAGCCATCCGGGTGCAGGGGACGACTCCTACGAGCAGTACTTC.

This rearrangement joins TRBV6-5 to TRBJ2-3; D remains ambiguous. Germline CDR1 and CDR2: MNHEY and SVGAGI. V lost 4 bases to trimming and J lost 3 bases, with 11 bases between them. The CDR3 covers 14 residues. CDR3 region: CASSSTGGTDTQYF. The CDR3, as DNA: TGTGCCAGCAGTTCGACCGGTGGGACAGATACGCAGTATTTT.

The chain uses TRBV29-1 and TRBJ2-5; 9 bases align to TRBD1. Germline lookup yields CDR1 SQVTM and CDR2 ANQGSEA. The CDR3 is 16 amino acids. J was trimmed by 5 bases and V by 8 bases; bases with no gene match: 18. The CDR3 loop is CSHTFGQGLSLETQYF. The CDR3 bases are TGCAGCCATACCTTCGGACAGGGGTTATCTCTGGAGACCCAGTACTTC.

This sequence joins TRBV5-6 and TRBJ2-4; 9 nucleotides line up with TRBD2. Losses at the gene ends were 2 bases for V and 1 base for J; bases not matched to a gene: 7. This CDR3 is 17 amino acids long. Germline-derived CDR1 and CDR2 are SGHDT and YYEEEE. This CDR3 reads CASSLPLAGGAKNIQYF. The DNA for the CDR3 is TGTGCCAGCAGCTTACCACTAGCGGGTGGGGCCAAAAACATTCAGTACTTC. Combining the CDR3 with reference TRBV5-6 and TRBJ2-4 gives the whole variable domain DAGVTQSPTHLIKTRGQQVTLRCSPKSGHDTVSWYQQALGQGPQFIFQYYEEEERQRGNFPDRFSGHQFPNYSSELNVNALLLGDSALYLCASSLPLAGGAKNIQYFGAGTRLSVL.

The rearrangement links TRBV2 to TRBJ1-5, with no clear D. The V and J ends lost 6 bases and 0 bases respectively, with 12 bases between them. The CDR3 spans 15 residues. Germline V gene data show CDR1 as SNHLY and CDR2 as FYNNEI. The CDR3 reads CASRGWTDSNQPQHF. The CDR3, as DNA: TGTGCCAGCAGGGGCTGGACTGATAGCAATCAGCCCCAGCATTTT.

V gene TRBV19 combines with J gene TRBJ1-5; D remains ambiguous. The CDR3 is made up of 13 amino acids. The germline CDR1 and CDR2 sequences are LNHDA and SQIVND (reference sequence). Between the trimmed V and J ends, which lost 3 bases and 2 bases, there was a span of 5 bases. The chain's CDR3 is CASSIRGNQPQHF. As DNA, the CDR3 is TGTGCCAGTAGTATCCGGGGCAATCAGCCCCAGCATTTT.

CDR3 nucleotides: TGTGCCTGGAACTCGGGTCTGCTCGCAACTAATGAAAAACTGTTTTTT. Amino acids: CAWNSGLLATNEKLFF. The chain uses TRBV30 and TRBJ1-4; D uncertain. This CDR3 contains 16 residues. The germline CDR1 and CDR2 sequences are GTSNPN and SVGIG (reference sequence). The V and J ends lost 4 bases and 0 bases respectively, with 15 bases between them.

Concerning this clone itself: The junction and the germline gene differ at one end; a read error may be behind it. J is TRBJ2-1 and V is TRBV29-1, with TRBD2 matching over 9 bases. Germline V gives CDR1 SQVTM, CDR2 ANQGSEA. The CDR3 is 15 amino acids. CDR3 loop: CSVEGSQREDNEQFF. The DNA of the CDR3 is TGCAGCGTCGAAGGCTCCCAGCGGGAGGACAATGAGCAGTTCTTC.

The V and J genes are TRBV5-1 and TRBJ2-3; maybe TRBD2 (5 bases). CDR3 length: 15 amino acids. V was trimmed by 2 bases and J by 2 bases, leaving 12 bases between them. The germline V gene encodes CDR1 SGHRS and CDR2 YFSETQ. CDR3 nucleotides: TGCGCCAGCAGCTTAATAGCGTCTAACACAGATACGCAGTATTTT. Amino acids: CASSLIASNTDTQYF.

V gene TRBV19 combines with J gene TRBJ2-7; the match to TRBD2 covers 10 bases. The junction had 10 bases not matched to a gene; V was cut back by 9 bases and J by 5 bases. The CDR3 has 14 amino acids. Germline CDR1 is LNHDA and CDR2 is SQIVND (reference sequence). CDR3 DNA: TGTGCCAGCACCCCCGGGACTAGCGATCACGAGCAGTACTTC. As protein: CASTPGTSDHEQYF.

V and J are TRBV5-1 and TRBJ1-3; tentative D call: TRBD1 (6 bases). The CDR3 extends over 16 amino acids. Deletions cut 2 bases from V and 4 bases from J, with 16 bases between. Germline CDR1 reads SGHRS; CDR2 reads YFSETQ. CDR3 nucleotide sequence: TGCGCCAGCAGCTTAGGTCGATCGGGGGCCGGAAACACCATATATTTT. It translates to CASSLGRSGAGNTIYF.

CDR3 in amino acids: CASSFYPGDYGYTF. For the CDR3, the DNA is TGTGCCAGCAGCTTTTATCCGGGGGACTATGGCTACACCTTC. This rearrangement joins TRBV7-9 to TRBJ1-2; possibly TRBD1 for D (5 bases). CDR1 SEHNR and CDR2 FQNEAQ come from the germline V gene (reference sequence). The CDR3 is made up of 14 amino acids. Trimming took off 3 bases at V and 3 bases at J, with 11 bases between the two ends.

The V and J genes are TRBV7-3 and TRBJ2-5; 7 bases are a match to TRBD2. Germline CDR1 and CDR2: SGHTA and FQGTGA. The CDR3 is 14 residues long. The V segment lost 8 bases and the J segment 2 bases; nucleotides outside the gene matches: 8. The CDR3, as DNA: TGTGCCAGCGGGATGGGAGGGGATCAAGAGACCCAGTACTTC. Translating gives CASGMGGDQETQYF.

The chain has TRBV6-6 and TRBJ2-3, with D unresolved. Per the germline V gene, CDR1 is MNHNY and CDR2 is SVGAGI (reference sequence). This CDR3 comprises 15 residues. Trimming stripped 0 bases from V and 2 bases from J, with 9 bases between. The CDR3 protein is CASSYSANPTDTQYF. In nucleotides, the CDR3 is TGTGCCAGCAGTTACTCGGCTAACCCCACAGATACGCAGTATTTT.

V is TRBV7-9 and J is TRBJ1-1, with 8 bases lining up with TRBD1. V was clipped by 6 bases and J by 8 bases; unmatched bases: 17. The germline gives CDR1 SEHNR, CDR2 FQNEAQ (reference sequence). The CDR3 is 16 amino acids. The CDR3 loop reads CASRGGGTGRYAEAFF. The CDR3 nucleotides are TGTGCCAGCAGGGGAGGGGGGACAGGCCGATATGCAGAAGCTTTCTTT.

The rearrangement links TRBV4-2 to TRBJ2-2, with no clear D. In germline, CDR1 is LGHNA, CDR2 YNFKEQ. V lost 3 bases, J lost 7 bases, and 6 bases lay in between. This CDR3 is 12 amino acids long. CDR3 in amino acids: CASSHVRGELFF. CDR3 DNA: TGTGCCAGCAGCCATGTTCGCGGGGAGCTGTTTTTT.

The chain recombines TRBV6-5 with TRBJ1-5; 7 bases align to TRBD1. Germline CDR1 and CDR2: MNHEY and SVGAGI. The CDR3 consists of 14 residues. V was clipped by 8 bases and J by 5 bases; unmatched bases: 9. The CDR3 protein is CASRRDSSYQPQHF. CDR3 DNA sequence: TGTGCCAGCCGCCGGGACAGTTCGTATCAGCCCCAGCATTTT.

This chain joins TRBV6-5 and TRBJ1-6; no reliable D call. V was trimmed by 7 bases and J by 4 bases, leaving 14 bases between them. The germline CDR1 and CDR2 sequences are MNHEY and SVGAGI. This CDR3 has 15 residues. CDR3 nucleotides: TGTGCCAGCACAGCCCAGTCAATTTATAATTCACCCCTCCACTTT. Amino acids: CASTAQSIYNSPLHF.